Reported below is one T cell receptor beta chain. The sample is drawn from a study of blood T cell repertoires in COVID-19. At the level of the study: Donors in the United States, Italy and Spain gave samples during acute or convalescent COVID-19.

Original analysis: Estimation of nucleated cell counts was performed using reference gene primer amplification. Profiling relied on immunoSEQ multiplex PCR, and the TCRdb table lists in-frame clones only, not all of them. The V and J calls and clone size come from that table; D and trimming were worked out from the DNA. The table lists 88,000 or so clones, over 75% of them singletons. V was cut by 4 bases and J by 0 bases, with 14 bases left in between. This CDR3 region has 16 residues. The germline V gene encodes CDR1 LNHDA and CDR2 SQIVND (reference sequence). Sequenced sample: peripheral blood. This TCR came from a human donor in a cohort sampled during active COVID-19. The rearrangement joins TRBV19 to TRBJ2-3; D may be TRBD1 (5 bases). The CDR3 loop reads CASSTSGPISTDTQYF. The DNA for the CDR3 is TGTGCCAGTAGTACTTCAGGGCCTATCAGCACAGATACGCAGTATTTT.